The clone carrying this T cell receptor beta chain was observed a handful of times. The sample comes from a study of beta chain features in type 1 diabetes. The sequenced template was cDNA made from the entire isolated RNA. Sequencing used immunoSEQ multiplex PCR; TCRdb keeps in-frame clones, though not all of them. This sample carries 200,000 to 250,000 clones, roughly a tenth of them seen once, and the ten largest clones take approximately 1.4%. CDR3 size: 16 residues. CDR1 is SGHNT, CDR2 YYREEE, per germline (reference sequence). V lost 0 bases and J lost 1, with 12 bases in between. Material for sequencing was central memory CD4+ T cells from blood. The sequence came from a man aged 18-30 years in good health. The chain uses TRBV5-4 and TRBJ2-3, with a weak D call TRBD1 (6 bases). Here the CDR3 reads CASSLDRVRGTDTQYF. The CDR3, as DNA: TGTGCCAGCAGCTTGGACAGGGTGCGCGGCACAGATACGCAGTATTTT.